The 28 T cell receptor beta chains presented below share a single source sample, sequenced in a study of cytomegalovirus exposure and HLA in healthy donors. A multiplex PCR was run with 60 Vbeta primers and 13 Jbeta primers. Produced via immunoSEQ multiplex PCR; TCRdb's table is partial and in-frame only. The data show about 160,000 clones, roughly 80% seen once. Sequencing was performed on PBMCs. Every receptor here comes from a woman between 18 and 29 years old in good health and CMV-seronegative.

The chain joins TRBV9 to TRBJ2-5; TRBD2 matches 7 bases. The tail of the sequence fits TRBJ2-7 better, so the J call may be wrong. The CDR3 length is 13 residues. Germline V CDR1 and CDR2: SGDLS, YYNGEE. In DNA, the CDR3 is TGTGCCAGCAGGGCGGGAGACATATACGAGCAGTACTTC. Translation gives CASRAGDIYEQYF.

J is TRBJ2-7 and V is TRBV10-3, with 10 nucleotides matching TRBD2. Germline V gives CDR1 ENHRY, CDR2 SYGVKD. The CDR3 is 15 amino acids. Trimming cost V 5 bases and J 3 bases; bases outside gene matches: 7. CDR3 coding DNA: TGTGCCATCAGTAGTCCCGGACTAGCGGTCTACGAGCAGTACTTC. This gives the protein CAISSPGLAVYEQYF.

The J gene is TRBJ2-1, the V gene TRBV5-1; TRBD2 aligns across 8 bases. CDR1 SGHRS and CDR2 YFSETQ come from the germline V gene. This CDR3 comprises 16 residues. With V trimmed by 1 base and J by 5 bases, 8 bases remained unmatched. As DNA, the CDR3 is TGCGCCAGCAGCTTGTCAGTAACTAGCGGACACAATGAGCAGTTCTTC. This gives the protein CASSLSVTSGHNEQFF.

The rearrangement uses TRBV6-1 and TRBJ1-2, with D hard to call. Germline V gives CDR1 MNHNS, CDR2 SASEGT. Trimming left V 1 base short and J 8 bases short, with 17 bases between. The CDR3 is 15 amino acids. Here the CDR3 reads CASSEEAQVVRGYTF. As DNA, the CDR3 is TGTGCCAGCAGTGAAGAAGCTCAGGTAGTACGGGGCTACACCTTC.

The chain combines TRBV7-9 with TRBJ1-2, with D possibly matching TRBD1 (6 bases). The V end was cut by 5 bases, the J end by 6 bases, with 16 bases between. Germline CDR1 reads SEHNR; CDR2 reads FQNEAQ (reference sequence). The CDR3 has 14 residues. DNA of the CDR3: TGTGCCAGCAGCCAAACCGGGACACAGAATGGCTACACCTTC. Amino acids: CASSQTGTQNGYTF.

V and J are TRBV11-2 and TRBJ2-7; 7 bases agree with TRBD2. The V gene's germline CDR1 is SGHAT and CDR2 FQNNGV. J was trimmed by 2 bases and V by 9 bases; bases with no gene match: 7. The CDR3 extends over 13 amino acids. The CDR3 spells CASQRAGAYEQYF. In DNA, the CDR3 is TGTGCCAGTCAAAGGGCGGGGGCCTACGAGCAGTACTTC.

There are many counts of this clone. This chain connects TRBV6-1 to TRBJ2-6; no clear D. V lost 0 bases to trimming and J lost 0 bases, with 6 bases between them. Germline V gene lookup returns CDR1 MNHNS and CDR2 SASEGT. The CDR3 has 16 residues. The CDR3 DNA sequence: TGTGCCAGCAGTGAAGCGGAGAGCTCTGGGGCCAACGTCCTGACTTTC. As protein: CASSEAESSGANVLTF.

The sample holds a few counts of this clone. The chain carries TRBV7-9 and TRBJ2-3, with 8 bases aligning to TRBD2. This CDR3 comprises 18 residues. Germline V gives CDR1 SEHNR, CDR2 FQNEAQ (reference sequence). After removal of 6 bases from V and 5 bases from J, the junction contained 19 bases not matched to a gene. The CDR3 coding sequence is TGTGCCAGCAGGCTACTCCCGTACAGCGGGAGAGCGAGAGATACGCAGTATTTT. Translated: CASRLLPYSGRARDTQYF.

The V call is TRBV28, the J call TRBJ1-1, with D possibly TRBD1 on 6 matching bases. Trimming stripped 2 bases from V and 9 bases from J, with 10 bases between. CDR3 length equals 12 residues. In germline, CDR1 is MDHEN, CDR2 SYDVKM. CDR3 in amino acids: CASSLSRGQAFF. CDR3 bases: TGTGCCAGCAGTTTAAGCAGGGGTCAAGCTTTCTTT.

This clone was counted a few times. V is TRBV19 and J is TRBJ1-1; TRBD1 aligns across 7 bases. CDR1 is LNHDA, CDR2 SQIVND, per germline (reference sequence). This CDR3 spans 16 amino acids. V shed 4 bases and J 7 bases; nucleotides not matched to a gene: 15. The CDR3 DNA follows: TGTGCCAGTAGTACACACAGGGGCCCCGGGCGGATTGAAGCTTTCTTT. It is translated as CASSTHRGPGRIEAFF. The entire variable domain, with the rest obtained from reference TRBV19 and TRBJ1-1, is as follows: DGGITQSPKYLFRKEGQNVTLSCEQNLNHDAMYWYRQDPGQGLRLIYYSQIVNDFQKGDIAEGYSVSREKKESFPLTVTSAQKNPTAFYLCASSTHRGPGRIEAFFGQGTRLTVV.

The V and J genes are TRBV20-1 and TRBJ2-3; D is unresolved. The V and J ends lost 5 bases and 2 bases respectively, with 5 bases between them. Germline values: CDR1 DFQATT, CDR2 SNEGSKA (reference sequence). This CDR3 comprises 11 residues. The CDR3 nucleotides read TGCAGTGCTTATTCCACAGATACGCAGTATTTT. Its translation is CSAYSTDTQYF.

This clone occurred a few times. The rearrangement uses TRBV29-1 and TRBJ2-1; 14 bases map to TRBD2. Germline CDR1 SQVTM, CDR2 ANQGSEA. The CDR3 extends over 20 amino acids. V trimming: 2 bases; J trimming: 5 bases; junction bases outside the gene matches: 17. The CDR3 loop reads CSVESPGLAGVSGGDNEQFF. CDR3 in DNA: TGCAGCGTTGAATCCCCGGGACTAGCGGGAGTGTCAGGAGGGGACAATGAGCAGTTCTTC.

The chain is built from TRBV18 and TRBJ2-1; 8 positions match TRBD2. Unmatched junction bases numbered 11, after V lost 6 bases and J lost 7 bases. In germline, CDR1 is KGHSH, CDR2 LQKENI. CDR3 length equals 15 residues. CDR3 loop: CASSSSGRTSNEQFF. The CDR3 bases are TGTGCCAGCTCGTCTAGCGGGCGTACCTCTAATGAGCAGTTCTTC.

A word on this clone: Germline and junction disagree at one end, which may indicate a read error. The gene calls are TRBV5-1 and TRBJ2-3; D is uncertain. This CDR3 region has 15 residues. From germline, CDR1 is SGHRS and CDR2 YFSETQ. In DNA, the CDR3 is TGCACCAGCAGCTTATCAACATCTAGCACAGATACGCAGTATTTT. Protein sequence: CTSSLSTSSTDTQYF.

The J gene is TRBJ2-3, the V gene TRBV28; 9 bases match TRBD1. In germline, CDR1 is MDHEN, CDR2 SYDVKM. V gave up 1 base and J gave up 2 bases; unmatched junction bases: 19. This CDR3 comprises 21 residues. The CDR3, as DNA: TGTGCCAGCAGTTTATTTGAGGGGGTGATCGGGGACAGGGCATCCACAGATACGCAGTATTTT. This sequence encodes CASSLFEGVIGDRASTDTQYF.

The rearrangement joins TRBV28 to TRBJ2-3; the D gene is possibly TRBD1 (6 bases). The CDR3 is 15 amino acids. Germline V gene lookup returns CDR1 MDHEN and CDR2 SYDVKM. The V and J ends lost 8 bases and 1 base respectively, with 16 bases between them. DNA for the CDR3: TGTGCCAGCGGCTCAGGGGCGGCGGGCACAGATACGCAGTATTTT. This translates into CASGSGAAGTDTQYF. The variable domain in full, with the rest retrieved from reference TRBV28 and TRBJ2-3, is DVKVTQSSRYLVKRTGEKVFLECVQDMDHENMFWYRQDPGLGLRLIYFSYDVKMKEKGDIPEGYSVSREKKERFSLILESASTNQTSMYLCASGSGAAGTDTQYFGPGTRLTVL.

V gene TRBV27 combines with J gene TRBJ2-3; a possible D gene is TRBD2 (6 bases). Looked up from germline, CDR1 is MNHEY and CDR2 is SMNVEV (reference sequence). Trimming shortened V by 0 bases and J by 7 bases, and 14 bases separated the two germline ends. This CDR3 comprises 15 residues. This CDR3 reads CASSLSSGSTNTQYF. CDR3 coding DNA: TGTGCCAGCAGTTTATCGTCCGGGAGTACAAATACGCAGTATTTT.

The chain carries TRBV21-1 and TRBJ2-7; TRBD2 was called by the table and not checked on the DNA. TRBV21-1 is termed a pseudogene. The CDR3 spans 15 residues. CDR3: CASSREREDSYEQYF. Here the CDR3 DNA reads TGTGCCAGCAGCAGGGAGCGGGAGGACTCCTACGAGCAGTACTTC.

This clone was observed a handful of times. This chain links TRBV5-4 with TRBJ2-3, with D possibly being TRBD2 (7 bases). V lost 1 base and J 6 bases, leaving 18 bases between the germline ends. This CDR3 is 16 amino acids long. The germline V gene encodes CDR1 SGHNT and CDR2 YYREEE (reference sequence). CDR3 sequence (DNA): TGTGCCAGCAGCTTGAGGGGGGGAGGGGTTTCCGATACGCAGTATTTT. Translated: CASSLRGGGVSDTQYF.

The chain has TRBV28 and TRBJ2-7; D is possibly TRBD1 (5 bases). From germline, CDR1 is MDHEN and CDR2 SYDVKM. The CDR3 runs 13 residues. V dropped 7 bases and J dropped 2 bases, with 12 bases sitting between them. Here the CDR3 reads CASNQQATYEQYF. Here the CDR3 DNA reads TGTGCCAGCAACCAACAGGCTACCTACGAGCAGTACTTC. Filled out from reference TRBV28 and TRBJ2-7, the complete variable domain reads DVKVTQSSRYLVKRTGEKVFLECVQDMDHENMFWYRQDPGLGLRLIYFSYDVKMKEKGDIPEGYSVSREKKERFSLILESASTNQTSMYLCASNQQATYEQYFGPGTRLTVT.

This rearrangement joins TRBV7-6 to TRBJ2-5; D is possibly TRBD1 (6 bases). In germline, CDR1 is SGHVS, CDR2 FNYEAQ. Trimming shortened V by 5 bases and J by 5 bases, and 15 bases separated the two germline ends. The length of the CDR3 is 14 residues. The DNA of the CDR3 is TGTGCCAGCAGCCCACCGAATGGGGGCGAGACCCAGTACTTC. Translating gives CASSPPNGGETQYF. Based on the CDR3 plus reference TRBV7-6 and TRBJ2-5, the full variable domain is GAGVSQSPRYKVTKRGQDVALRCDPISGHVSLYWYRQALGQGPEFLTYFNYEAQQDKSGLPNDRFSAERPEGSISTLTIQRTEQRDSAMYRCASSPPNGGETQYFGPGTRLLVL.

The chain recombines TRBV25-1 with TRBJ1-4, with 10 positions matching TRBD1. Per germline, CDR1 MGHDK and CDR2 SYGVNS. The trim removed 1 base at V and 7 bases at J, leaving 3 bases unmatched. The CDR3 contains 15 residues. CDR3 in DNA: TGTGCCAGCAGTGAATCCGGACAGGGGGGTGAAAAACTGTTTTTT. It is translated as CASSESGQGGEKLFF.

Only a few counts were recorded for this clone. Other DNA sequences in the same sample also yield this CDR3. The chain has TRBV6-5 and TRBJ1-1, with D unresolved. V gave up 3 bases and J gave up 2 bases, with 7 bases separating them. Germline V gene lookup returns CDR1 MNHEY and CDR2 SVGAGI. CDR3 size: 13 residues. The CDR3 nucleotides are TGTGCCAGCAGTTATTCAGTTAACACTGAAGCTTTCTTT. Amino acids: CASSYSVNTEAFF.

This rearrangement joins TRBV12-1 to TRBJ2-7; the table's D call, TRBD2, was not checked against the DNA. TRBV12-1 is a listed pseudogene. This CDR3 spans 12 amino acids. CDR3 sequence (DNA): TGTGCCAGCAGCTTTTTCTCCCCCGTCCCCCACTTC. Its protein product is CASSFFSPVPHF.

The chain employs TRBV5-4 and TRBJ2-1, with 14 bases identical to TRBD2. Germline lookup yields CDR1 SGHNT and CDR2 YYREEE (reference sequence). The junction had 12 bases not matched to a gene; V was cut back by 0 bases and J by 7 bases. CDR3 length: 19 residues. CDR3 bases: TGTGCCAGCAGCTTGGAGTCGCGACTAGCGGGAGGGCCACGGAATGAGCAGTTCTTC. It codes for CASSLESRLAGGPRNEQFF.

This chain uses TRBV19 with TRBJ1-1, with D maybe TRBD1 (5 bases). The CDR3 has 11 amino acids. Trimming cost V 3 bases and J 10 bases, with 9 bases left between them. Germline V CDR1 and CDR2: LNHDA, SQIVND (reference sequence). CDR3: CASSMGGGAFF. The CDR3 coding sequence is TGTGCCAGTAGTATGGGCGGGGGAGCTTTCTTT.

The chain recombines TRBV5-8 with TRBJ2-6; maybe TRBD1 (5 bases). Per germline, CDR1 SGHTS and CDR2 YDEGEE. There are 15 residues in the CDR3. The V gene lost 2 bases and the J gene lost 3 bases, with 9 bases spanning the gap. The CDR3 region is CASSFLQGGANVLTF. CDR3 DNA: TGTGCCAGCAGCTTTCTCCAGGGTGGGGCCAACGTCCTGACTTTC.

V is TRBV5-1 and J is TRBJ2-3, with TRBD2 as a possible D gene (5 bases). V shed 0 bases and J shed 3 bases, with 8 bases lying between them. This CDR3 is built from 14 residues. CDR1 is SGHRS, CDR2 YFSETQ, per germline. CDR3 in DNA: TGCGCCAGCAGCTTGGGACTATTAACAGATACGCAGTATTTT. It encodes CASSLGLLTDTQYF.